The 17 T cell receptor beta chains below all came from one sample that was sequenced in a study of identical twins. Each CDR3 protein is one row after TCRdb ran MiXCR on the 5' RACE reads. In the table there are approximately 500,000 distinct CDR3 sequences, roughly 24% of which are singletons. These data also featured in a second study, about T cells expressing NK-cell markers.

Sequencing was carried out using CD4+ T cells sorted from blood. These TCRs come from a woman aged 18-29 years in good health.

This clonotype was observed a few times. The rearrangement uses TRBV12-3 or TRBV12-4 and TRBJ1-1, with unresolved D. Trimming took 6 bases from V and 2 from J, leaving 22 bases between them. CDR3 length: 17 residues. CDR3 in amino acids: CASSRSRAAGRNTEAFF. CDR3 sequence (DNA): TGTGCCAGCAGCCGCTCAAGGGCCGCTGGGAGAAACACTGAAGCTTTCTTT.

This clonotype was counted between two and nine times. V gene TRBV5-1 combines with J gene TRBJ2-2; unclear D gene. Germline V gene lookup returns CDR1 SGHRS and CDR2 YFSETQ. V lost 2 bases and J lost 6, with 11 bases in between. This CDR3 is built from 14 residues. DNA for the CDR3: TGCGCCAGCAGCTTCGACGTTGTCGCCGGGGAGCTGTTTTTT. Amino acids: CASSFDVVAGELFF.

The chain combines TRBV12-3 or TRBV12-4 with TRBJ2-5, with 9 bases fitting TRBD2. This CDR3 is built from 16 residues. The ends lost 6 bases at V and 1 base at J; junction bases unmatched: 9. CDR3 in DNA: TGTGCCAGCAGCCTCCTTAGCGGGAGCGCCCAAGAGACCCAGTACTTC. This encodes CASSLLSGSAQETQYF.

This clonotype has just a few counts. The rearrangement uses TRBV6-6 and TRBJ1-2, with unresolved D. The V gene lost 2 bases and the J gene lost 2 bases, with 3 bases spanning the gap. CDR3 length: 12 residues. Germline-derived CDR1 and CDR2 are MNHNY and SVGAGI (reference sequence). The CDR3 here is CASSYLNYGYTF. The CDR3 DNA reads TGTGCCAGCAGTTACCTAAACTATGGCTACACCTTC.

This clonotype was recorded a few times. This chain links TRBV5-1 with TRBJ2-1; perhaps D is TRBD1 or TRBD2 (5 bases each). The CDR3 is made up of 15 amino acids. The V gene's germline CDR1 is SGHRS and CDR2 YFSETQ. The V end lost 4 bases, the J end lost 4 bases, and 15 bases lay between the germline ends. The CDR3 region is CASSPPGPAYNEQFF. The CDR3 DNA is TGCGCCAGCAGCCCCCCGGGACCAGCTTACAATGAGCAGTTCTTC.

V and J are TRBV7-9 and TRBJ1-2; possibly TRBD1 for D (6 bases). The CDR3 runs 14 residues. CDR1 is SEHNR and CDR2 is FQNEAQ in the germline V gene (reference sequence). V was cut by 5 bases and J by 0 bases, with 10 bases left in between. The CDR3 bases are TGTGCCAGCAGCGAACAGGGAGCTAACTATGGCTACACCTTC. Protein: CASSEQGANYGYTF. Together with reference TRBV7-9 and TRBJ1-2, the CDR3 gives the full variable domain: DTGVSQNPRHKITKRGQNVTFRCDPISEHNRLYWYRQTLGQGPEFLTYFQNEAQLEKSRLLSDRFSAERPKGSFSTLEIQRTEQGDSAMYLCASSEQGANYGYTFGSGTRLTVV.

V is TRBV14 and J is TRBJ2-1; 8 nucleotides align to TRBD2. Trimming took 2 bases from V and 4 from J; bases not matched to a gene: 1. CDR3 length: 14 amino acids. Germline V gene data show CDR1 as SGHDN and CDR2 as FVKESK. CDR3 in DNA: TGTGCCAGCAGCCAACGGGAGGGTTACAATGAGCAGTTCTTC. It yields the protein CASSQREGYNEQFF.

The chain recombines TRBV10-3 with TRBJ1-3; weak D call: TRBD1 (6 bases). The CDR3 loop spans 14 amino acids. Trimming took off 6 bases at V and 0 bases at J, with 9 bases between the two ends. The germline CDR1 and CDR2 sequences are ENHRY and SYGVKD. The CDR3 sequence is CAIREGVSGNTIYF. For the CDR3, the DNA is TGTGCCATCAGGGAGGGGGTCTCTGGAAACACCATATATTTT.

There are a few counts of this clonotype. CDR3 loop: CASSTEDFPNGSPLHF. CDR3 DNA: TGTGCCAGCAGTACCGAGGACTTCCCGAACGGTTCACCCCTCCACTTT. This chain links TRBV12-3 or TRBV12-4 with TRBJ1-6; the D is unclear. This CDR3 region has 16 residues. Trimming shortened V by 5 bases and J by 9 bases, and 20 bases separated the two germline ends.

This clonotype was recorded many times. The chain carries TRBV29-1 and TRBJ2-5; 10 bases agree with TRBD2. Germline V gene sequence: CDR1 SQVTM, CDR2 ANQGSEA. V lost 6 bases, J lost 6 bases, and 4 bases stayed unmatched. This CDR3 region has 12 residues. The CDR3 DNA reads TGCAGCGTGGGGACTAGCGAAAAGACCCAGTACTTC. This encodes CSVGTSEKTQYF.

The gene calls are TRBV6-1 and TRBJ2-7, with TRBD2 as a possible D gene (5 bases). The CDR3 sequence is 14 residues long. V lost 6 bases, J lost 0 bases, and 12 bases lay in between. Germline CDR1 MNHNS, CDR2 SASEGT. The CDR3 DNA reads as TGTGCCAGCAGCCCCCTCGGAGGCTCCTACGAGCAGTACTTC. Its translation: CASSPLGGSYEQYF.

This clonotype came up a few times. The chain couples TRBV12-3 or TRBV12-4 to TRBJ2-3; D gene uncertain. The CDR3 is 15 amino acids. Trimming took 1 base from V and 0 from J, leaving 8 bases between them. CDR3 residues: CASSLGARSTDTQYF. The CDR3 DNA reads as TGTGCCAGCAGTTTAGGGGCTAGGAGCACAGATACGCAGTATTTT.

The gene calls are TRBV6-5 and TRBJ2-1; TRBD2 matches at 8 bases. The CDR3 covers 19 residues. The junction had 10 bases not matched to a gene; V was cut back by 0 bases and J by 0 bases. Germline lookup yields CDR1 MNHEY and CDR2 SVGAGI. CDR3 in DNA: TGTGCCAGCAGTTACTCGAAAGGCGGGGGGAGGAGCTCCTACAATGAGCAGTTCTTC. It codes for CASSYSKGGGRSSYNEQFF.

The rearrangement links TRBV19 to TRBJ2-1, with TRBD2 matching over 9 bases. Germline V gene sequence: CDR1 LNHDA, CDR2 SQIVND (reference sequence). V shed 1 base, J shed 5 bases, and the junction held 9 bases outside the gene matches. The CDR3 length is 17 residues. The CDR3 bases are TGTGCCAGTAGTATAGGACCCGTGGCGGGGGGGAACAATGAGCAGTTCTTC. As protein: CASSIGPVAGGNNEQFF.

The table lists this clonotype with a few counts. This chain links TRBV5-1 with TRBJ1-1, with unresolved D. The V end was cut by 0 bases, the J end by 1 base, with 7 bases between. Germline-derived CDR1 and CDR2 are SGHRS and YFSETQ. The CDR3 has 14 amino acids. The CDR3 bases are TGCGCCAGCAGCTTGGCACACTCGAACACTGAAGCTTTCTTT. Its protein product is CASSLAHSNTEAFF.

V gene TRBV20-1 combines with J gene TRBJ2-1, with D uncertain. This CDR3 spans 10 amino acids. Germline CDR1 reads DFQATT; CDR2 reads SNEGSKA (reference sequence). Trimming took off 3 bases at V and 13 bases at J, with 10 bases between the two ends. In DNA form, the CDR3 reads TGCAGTGCTAGGCTGTCTGAACAGTTCTTC. Translation gives CSARLSEQFF.

The genes are TRBV6-2 or TRBV6-3 and TRBJ1-1, with TRBD1 matching over 9 bases. Trimming cost V 2 bases and J 7 bases; bases outside gene matches: 8. There are 15 residues in the CDR3. CDR1 and CDR2 (germline): MNHEY, SVGEGT. The CDR3 is CASSYPGTGSSEAFF. As DNA, the CDR3 is TGTGCCAGCAGTTACCCCGGGACAGGGAGTAGTGAAGCTTTCTTT.